The 4 T cell receptor beta chains below were found in one sample sequenced in a study of cytomegalovirus exposure and HLA in healthy donors (dated by TCRdb to the late 2010s). The method was the immunoSEQ multiplex PCR assay. A mixture of 60 forward primers for TCR Vbeta segments and 13 reverse primers for TCR Jbeta segments was used in the multiplex PCR. TCRdb's version of the immuneACCESS table is confined to in-frame rearrangements and falls short of the full clone set. An unresolved V gene accounts for under half of the shortfall where checked; the remainder is of unknown origin. The sample table shows around 120,000 clones, and about three quarters are seen once. The ten largest account for approximately 8.2% of the sample. The sample comprised PBMCs. These receptor sequences come from a woman between 35 and 50 years old in good health and CMV-seropositive.

This chain joins TRBV29-1 and TRBJ1-1; 7 bases are shared with TRBD1. The germline V gene has CDR1 SQVTM and CDR2 ANQGSEA. With 7 bases clipped from V and 1 base from J, the junction kept 6 bases outside the gene matches. CDR3 length: 13 amino acids. The CDR3 region is CSAEGQTNTEAFF. CDR3 DNA sequence: TGCAGCGCGGAGGGACAGACGAACACTGAAGCTTTCTTT.

The chain employs TRBV7-9 and TRBJ1-1, with 7 bases lining up with TRBD1. CDR3 length: 15 amino acids. V was pared by 4 bases and J by 2 bases, with 7 bases of the junction left unmatched. Germline lookup yields CDR1 SEHNR and CDR2 FQNEAQ (reference sequence). As DNA, the CDR3 is TGTGCCAGCAGCTCCGACAGGGTCCTCAACACTGAAGCTTTCTTT. Encoded protein: CASSSDRVLNTEAFF.

The V and J genes are TRBV9 and TRBJ2-7, with 7 bases matching TRBD1. Germline V gives CDR1 SGDLS, CDR2 YYNGEE. Trimming cost V 3 bases and J 0 bases; bases outside gene matches: 6. There are 15 residues in the CDR3. CDR3 sequence: CASSETGANSYEQYF. The CDR3, as DNA: TGTGCCAGCAGCGAAACAGGGGCTAACTCCTACGAGCAGTACTTC.

This rearrangement joins TRBV28 to TRBJ1-5; D remains ambiguous. The germline V gene encodes CDR1 MDHEN and CDR2 SYDVKM. This CDR3 contains 14 residues. The V gene lost 6 bases and the J gene lost 1 base, with 10 bases spanning the gap. The CDR3 here is CASRVGGSNQPQHF. DNA for the CDR3: TGTGCCAGCAGAGTAGGAGGGAGCAATCAGCCCCAGCATTTT.